The following is a TCR beta chain sequence with its context. The antigen it binds to is not known. No per-base quality is available; no much larger clone lies one base away. TCRbeta CDR3 regions were amplified from genomic DNA using the immunoSEQ Assay, a bias-controlled multiplex PCR. The study's processing was this. The number of nucleated cells in each sample was estimated by amplification of reference gene primers within the assay. To quantify the absolute abundance of each unique TCRbeta CDR3 rearrangement, sequence reads were collapsed and filtered. For each sample, productive Simpson clonality was calculated as the square root of Simpson's diversity index across productive rearrangements. Here the immuneACCESS table is served through TCRdb, limited to in-frame sequences with V and J called. Missing clones are a known gap in these copies; in checked studies unresolved V genes cover under half, and the rest lacks a known reason. V and J calls and clone size are given by that table; D and trimming were obtained from the DNA. The table for this sample lists roughly 150,000 clones; 84% of them were counted only once. The ten largest clones add up to 2.5% to 3% of the sample.

The sample comes from a study of blood T cell repertoires in COVID-19 (dated by TCRdb to about 2020). About the full investigation: Collaborator samples came from the United States, Italy and Spain and covered acute and convalescent phases of COVID-19. The dataset comprised deeply sampled blood TCRbeta repertoires from subjects exposed to, actively infected with, or recovered from COVID-19. Where available, HLA class I and class II types were obtained from metadata supplied by the sample provider rather than from assay-based typing. The material from the prospective study consisted of cDNA or gDNA derived from T cells, B-cell-depleted T cells, or PBMCs. Nearly every sample came with metadata listing a de-identified subject ID, COVID-19 status, age in years and sex. Samples came from the ongoing ImmuneRACE study (first 160 participants) plus 1,254 subjects from 6 global collaborators. A freely available public database, intended as a resource for researchers studying the immune response to SARS-CoV-2, is where the repertoires were released.

V drops 0 bases and J drops 3 bases, leaving 12 bases in between. The germline V gene gives CDR1 as MNHNS and CDR2 as SASEGT. Including cysteine and phenylalanine, the CDR3 has 15 amino acids. Only the CDR3 DNA is retained, 45 bases long and in frame from the first base. Points the paper makes about the study in general: How much clinical and demographic metadata was included differed by source and by participant, and the metadata was provided uncurated.

In Seattle, one collaborating source enrolled patients while the infection was active and tracked those patients longitudinally over the course of disease. Collaborating institutions collected whole blood in K2EDTA tubes following their own protocols. For TCRbeta analysis, collaborators shipped samples in one of three forms: frozen whole blood, isolated PBMCs, or DNA extracted from either of those sample types. Rearrangement joined TRBV6-1 to TRBJ2-7, with the D segment identity uncertain. The origin of this receptor is a woman aged 80 or over with COVID-19, enrolled during active disease. Sample: peripheral blood. The DNA sequence is TGTGCCAGCAGTGAAGCGGCCAGGTCGTTCTACGAGCAGTACTTC. It translates as CASSEAARSFYEQYF.